The TCR beta chain under discussion was sequenced for a study of T cells in Graves' hyperthyroidism and ophthalmopathy. The CDR3 runs 14 residues. CDR1 and CDR2 from the germline V gene are LNHDA and SQIVND (reference sequence). The germline V and J ends were trimmed by 6 bases and 6 bases, with 17 bases remaining between them. This clonotype has ten or more counts. Its target is not known. Reasons for excluding patients were uncontrolled infection, other autoimmune disease, pregnancy or lactation. RNA transcripts served as the template for amplifying TCR beta CDR3 regions. The TCR CDR3 was amplified in a first-round RT-PCR using the HTBI primer set. TCRdb called the multiplex PCR reads again in MiXCR, with one record for every CDR3 protein. The sample consists of about 640,000 distinct CDR3 sequences, roughly 15% of them appearing once. Study results and caveats: The model forecast ophthalmopathy, anticipating it by a median approximately 6 months before onset.

The chain joins TRBV19 to TRBJ1-2; D is ambiguous. The origin of this receptor is a woman aged 50 to 60 with Graves' ophthalmopathy. The source material was blood. The CDR3 sequence is CASRGLTRFDGYTF. The CDR3 coding sequence is TGTGCCAGTAGGGGCCTAACAAGATTTGATGGCTACACCTTC.